The 25 T cell receptor beta chains presented below share a single source sample, sequenced in a study of blood T cell repertoires in COVID-19. Method: immunoSEQ multiplex PCR; TCRdb's copy keeps in-frame clones and lacks some. Here the sample spans more than 150,000 clones, 80% being singletons. Input material: PBMCs or T cells enriched from blood (not recorded which). The receptor source for this set is a man in his 60s who had been exposed to COVID-19.

This clone was observed a handful of times. The genes are TRBV15 and TRBJ1-5; 8 bases line up with TRBD1. After removal of 3 bases from V and 3 bases from J, the junction contained 10 bases not matched to a gene. The CDR3 spans 17 residues. Per the germline V gene, CDR1 is LNHNV and CDR2 is YYDKDF (reference sequence). Written as DNA, the CDR3 is TGTGCCACCAGCAGGCCGACAGGGGATTACGCCAATCAGCCCCAGCATTTT. Translated, it gives CATSRPTGDYANQPQHF.

This clone came up once. This chain uses TRBV5-1 with TRBJ2-7; tentatively, D is TRBD2 (6 bases). This CDR3 is 14 amino acids long. The V gene lost 0 bases and the J gene lost 6 bases, with 13 bases spanning the gap. The V gene's germline CDR1 is SGHRS and CDR2 YFSETQ. The CDR3 loop is CASSLAGTRVEQYF. The DNA of the CDR3 is TGCGCCAGCAGCTTGGCCGGGACTCGGGTCGAGCAGTACTTC.

The chain joins TRBV5-1 to TRBJ2-1; 8 positions match TRBD2. CDR1 and CDR2 (germline): SGHRS, YFSETQ. V lost 0 bases to trimming and J lost 7 bases; unmatched junction nucleotides: 15. The CDR3 contains 18 residues. The CDR3 protein is CASSLGFGSGTARNEQFF. The CDR3 DNA reads TGCGCCAGCAGCTTGGGTTTTGGTAGCGGGACCGCTCGGAATGAGCAGTTCTTC.

V gene TRBV6-6 combines with J gene TRBJ2-1; the match to TRBD2 covers 14 bases. Germline assignment: CDR1 MNHNY and CDR2 SVGAGI (reference sequence). This CDR3 region has 15 residues. Trimming removed 7 bases from V and 8 bases from J; junction bases left unmatched: 7. CDR3 bases: TGTGCCAGCATTCGACTAGCGGGAGGGCCGGATGAGCAGTTCTTC. Translating it yields CASIRLAGGPDEQFF.

The gene calls are TRBV28 and TRBJ1-1, with TRBD1 identical over 8 bases. Germline CDR1 MDHEN, CDR2 SYDVKM. This CDR3 comprises 14 residues. V lost 5 bases to trimming and J lost 0 bases; unmatched junction nucleotides: 2. CDR3 loop: CASSGDRLNTEAFF. The CDR3 coding sequence is TGTGCCAGCAGTGGGGACAGGTTGAACACTGAAGCTTTCTTT.

The V call is TRBV25-1, the J call TRBJ1-2; 9 nucleotides agree with TRBD1. The CDR3 consists of 17 residues. V was pared by 4 bases and J by 3 bases, with 12 bases of the junction left unmatched. Germline V gives CDR1 MGHDK, CDR2 SYGVNS. The CDR3 reads CASSGDRDVYPYYGYTF. CDR3 in DNA: TGTGCCAGCAGTGGGGACAGGGATGTTTACCCCTACTATGGCTACACCTTC.

This clone has only one observation. The chain carries TRBV5-4 and TRBJ2-1; 8 positions agree with TRBD2. Germline CDR1 SGHNT, CDR2 YYREEE (reference sequence). V was pared by 4 bases and J by 8 bases, with 11 bases of the junction left unmatched. CDR3 length equals 15 residues. CDR3 DNA sequence: TGTGCCAGCAGCGAGCGGACTAGCTCCTTCGATGAGCAGTTCTTC. Protein product: CASSERTSSFDEQFF. Filled out from reference TRBV5-4 and TRBJ2-1, the complete variable domain reads ETGVTQSPTHLIKTRGQQVTLRCSSQSGHNTVSWYQQALGQGPQFIFQYYREEENGRGNFPPRFSGLQFPNYSSELNVNALELDDSALYLCASSERTSSFDEQFFGPGTRLTVL.

The J gene is TRBJ2-1, the V gene TRBV6-1; 12 bases line up with TRBD2. The V gene's germline CDR1 is MNHNS and CDR2 SASEGT. The CDR3 totals 19 residues. Trimming at V came to 4 bases and at J to 7 bases, leaving 17 bases not matched to a gene. In DNA form, the CDR3 reads TGTGCCAGCAGTGCCCTGGGGGGGAGATCTAGCGGGAGGGGAAATGAGCAGTTCTTC. This sequence encodes CASSALGGRSSGRGNEQFF.

The CDR3, as DNA: TGTGCCAGCAGCTTAGATTTAGCGGGAGGGCGAGATACGCAGTATTTT. This gives the protein CASSLDLAGGRDTQYF. The chain links TRBV7-2 to TRBJ2-3, with 11 bases lining up with TRBD2. The CDR3 has 16 residues. CDR1 SGHTA and CDR2 FQGNSA come from the germline V gene. The trim removed 1 base at V and 5 bases at J, leaving 5 bases unmatched. The whole variable domain, remainder taken from reference TRBV7-2 and TRBJ2-3, is GAGVSQSPSNKVTEKGKDVELRCDPISGHTALYWYRQSLGQGLEFLIYFQGNSAPDKSGLPSDRFSAERTGGSVSTLTIQRTQQEDSAVYLCASSLDLAGGRDTQYFGPGTRLTVL.

This clone occurred once. The V call is TRBV5-4, the J call TRBJ2-7; TRBD1 matches at 7 bases. This CDR3 spans 15 amino acids. Germline V gene sequence: CDR1 SGHNT, CDR2 YYREEE (reference sequence). V lost 3 bases, J lost 3 bases, and 9 bases stayed unmatched. CDR3: CASSSNRDRSYEQYF. CDR3 nucleotide sequence: TGTGCCAGCAGCTCGAACCGGGACAGAAGCTACGAGCAGTACTTC.

The gene calls are TRBV7-2 and TRBJ2-3; the match to TRBD1 covers 7 bases. After removal of 6 bases from V and 5 bases from J, the junction contained 11 bases not matched to a gene. Per the germline V gene, CDR1 is SGHTA and CDR2 is FQGNSA. This CDR3 contains 15 residues. The CDR3 coding sequence is TGTGCCAGCAGGAGATTAGGGGGCGGGCAAGATACGCAGTATTTT. It specifies CASRRLGGGQDTQYF. The whole variable domain, filled in from reference TRBV7-2 and TRBJ2-3, reads GAGVSQSPSNKVTEKGKDVELRCDPISGHTALYWYRQSLGQGLEFLIYFQGNSAPDKSGLPSDRFSAERTGGSVSTLTIQRTQQEDSAVYLCASRRLGGGQDTQYFGPGTRLTVL.

This chain links TRBV30 with TRBJ2-5; D perhaps matches TRBD1 (5 bases). Germline V lookup: CDR1 GTSNPN, CDR2 SVGIG (reference sequence). The length of the CDR3 is 15 residues. V lost 4 bases and J lost 4, with 19 bases in between. The CDR3 coding sequence is TGTGCCTGGAACCCCCTGGGGCTTCGGGCAGAGACCCAGTACTTC. This sequence encodes CAWNPLGLRAETQYF. Based on the CDR3 plus reference TRBV30 and TRBJ2-5, the full variable domain is SQTIHQWPATLVQPVGSPLSLECTVEGTSNPNLYWYRQAAGRGLQLLFYSVGIGQISSEVPQNLSASRPQDRQFILSSKKLLLSDSGFYLCAWNPLGLRAETQYFGPGTRLLVL.

J is TRBJ2-7 and V is TRBV6-5; 9 nucleotides line up with TRBD1. Trimming removed 0 bases from V and 1 base from J; junction bases left unmatched: 4. CDR3 size: 16 residues. Germline V CDR1 and CDR2: MNHEY, SVGAGI. The DNA of the CDR3 is TGTGCCAGCAGTTACTCGGTGGGACAGGGTTCCTACGAGCAGTACTTC. It is translated as CASSYSVGQGSYEQYF.

This clone was picked up one time. J is TRBJ1-1 and V is TRBV11-2, with TRBD1 matching over 9 bases. The CDR3 length is 16 residues. After removal of 1 base from V and 6 bases from J, the junction contained 9 bases not matched to a gene. CDR1 is SGHAT, CDR2 FQNNGV, per germline. CDR3 loop: CASSLGTGALWAEAFF. The DNA for the CDR3 is TGTGCCAGCAGCTTAGGGACAGGGGCGTTGTGGGCTGAAGCTTTCTTT.

The V and J genes are TRBV15 and TRBJ2-7; 7 bases are a match to TRBD1. The CDR3 covers 16 residues. With 2 bases clipped from V and 1 base from J, the junction kept 8 bases outside the gene matches. The germline V gene has CDR1 LNHNV and CDR2 YYDKDF (reference sequence). In DNA, the CDR3 is TGTGCCACCAGCAGACCCCGGGACAGCCCTTCCTACGAGCAGTACTTC. This gives the protein CATSRPRDSPSYEQYF.

The genes are TRBV29-1 and TRBJ2-4; tentative D call: TRBD2 (5 bases). Trimming took off 4 bases at V and 5 bases at J, with 15 bases between the two ends. This CDR3 comprises 14 residues. Germline V gene data show CDR1 as SQVTM and CDR2 as ANQGSEA. Here the CDR3 DNA reads TGCAGCGTTGCAAGGAGTTTCGGGGAAAACATTCAGTACTTC. Protein sequence: CSVARSFGENIQYF. Supplemented by reference TRBV29-1 and TRBJ2-4, the full variable domain reads SAVISQKPSRDICQRGTSLTIQCQVDSQVTMMFWYRQQPGQSLTLIATANQGSEATYESGFVIDKFPISRPNLTFSTLTVSNMSPEDSSIYLCSVARSFGENIQYFGAGTRLSVL.

The chain joins TRBV19 to TRBJ2-6; D is possibly TRBD1 (6 bases). CDR3 length: 16 residues. Germline V CDR1 and CDR2: LNHDA, SQIVND (reference sequence). The V end lost 3 bases, the J end lost 0 bases, and 9 bases lay between the germline ends. The CDR3 sequence: CASSIGQTSGANVLTF. DNA of the CDR3: TGTGCCAGTAGTATTGGACAGACCTCTGGGGCCAACGTCCTGACTTTC.

This sequence joins TRBV5-1 and TRBJ2-1, with D perhaps TRBD1 (6 bases). Germline V gene sequence: CDR1 SGHRS, CDR2 YFSETQ. Trimming stripped 0 bases from V and 8 bases from J, with 15 bases between. The CDR3 runs 15 residues. The CDR3, as DNA: TGCGCCAGCAGCTTGGGGACAGCCCAGGTCGATGAGCAGTTCTTC. It specifies CASSLGTAQVDEQFF.

The sample holds a few counts of this clone. V and J are TRBV27 and TRBJ1-5; 7 bases match TRBD1. V lost 5 bases and J lost 7; bases outside the gene matches: 14. CDR1 is MNHEY and CDR2 is SMNVEV in the germline V gene (reference sequence). This CDR3 spans 16 amino acids. CDR3 nucleotides: TGTGCCAGCAGTGGATTTTTTGAGGGGGCGAGCCAGCCCCAGCATTTT. Its translation is CASSGFFEGASQPQHF.

This clone came up a few times. The J gene is TRBJ2-2, the V gene TRBV30; D is perhaps TRBD2 (6 bases). Germline CDR1 and CDR2: GTSNPN and SVGIG (reference sequence). This CDR3 contains 14 residues. Trimming left V 1 base short and J 6 bases short, with 12 bases between. The DNA of the CDR3 is TGTGCCTGGAGTGCGACTAGAGGCGCCGGGGAGCTGTTTTTT. Residues: CAWSATRGAGELFF.

This clone was seen only once. This chain links TRBV7-3 with TRBJ2-7, with 7 bases lining up with TRBD1. V trimming: 5 bases; J trimming: 3 bases; junction bases outside the gene matches: 10. Per the germline V gene, CDR1 is SGHTA and CDR2 is FQGTGA. The CDR3 contains 15 residues. The CDR3 protein is CASSIRGQLDYEQYF. CDR3 sequence (DNA): TGTGCCAGCAGCATTAGGGGACAGCTGGACTACGAGCAGTACTTC.

The CDR3: CAWSVLPGNTGELFF. Written as DNA, the CDR3 is TGTGCCTGGAGTGTATTGCCCGGGAACACCGGGGAGCTGTTTTTT. This sequence joins TRBV30 and TRBJ2-2; the D is unclear. V lost 0 bases and J 1 base, leaving 9 bases between the germline ends. Germline CDR1 GTSNPN, CDR2 SVGIG (reference sequence). CDR3 length: 15 amino acids.

The chain carries TRBV7-6 and TRBJ1-6; 7 positions match TRBD1. This CDR3 has 15 amino acids. The germline V gene has CDR1 SGHVS and CDR2 FNYEAQ. V was clipped by 6 bases and J by 7 bases; unmatched bases: 9. As DNA, the CDR3 is TGTGCCAGCAGAGGGGGACAGAAGACAAATTCACCCCTCCACTTT. It codes for CASRGGQKTNSPLHF.

V is TRBV28 and J is TRBJ2-3, with 7 bases aligning to TRBD2. Unmatched junction bases numbered 4, after V lost 4 bases and J lost 6 bases. Germline V CDR1 and CDR2: MDHEN, SYDVKM. This CDR3 comprises 13 residues. The CDR3 here is CASSSGGEDTQYF. The CDR3 DNA follows: TGTGCCAGCAGTTCGGGGGGTGAGGATACGCAGTATTTT.

The chain carries TRBV6-5 and TRBJ1-1, with a possible D match to TRBD1 (6 bases). Germline assignment: CDR1 MNHEY and CDR2 SVGAGI. The V end lost 7 bases, the J end lost 7 bases, and 16 bases lay between the germline ends. The CDR3 runs to 13 residues. CDR3 sequence: CASTPRGRGEAFF. The CDR3 coding sequence is TGTGCCAGCACTCCAAGGGGCAGGGGTGAAGCTTTCTTT.